This T cell receptor (beta chain) was retrieved from a study of T cells in Graves' hyperthyroidism and ophthalmopathy. Germline V gene lookup returns CDR1 SGHVS and CDR2 FQNEAQ. Trimming took 5 bases from V and 6 from J, leaving 16 bases between them. The CDR3 totals 14 residues. TCR beta CDR3 regions were amplified from RNA. With the HTBI primer set, the TCR CDR3 went through a first round of RT-PCR. TCRdb reprocessed the multiplex PCR reads via MiXCR and lists one record per CDR3 protein. In the table there are approximately 870,000 distinct CDR3 sequences, around 39% of which are singletons. Graves' hyperthyroidism qualified as stable when ophthalmopathy did not progress within 18 months.

This clonotype was obtained from a young man with Graves' hyperthyroidism. Sequencing was done on a sample of blood. This chain links TRBV7-8 with TRBJ1-2, with a possible D match to TRBD1 (6 bases). The CDR3 coding sequence is TGTGCCAGCAGCCGGGACACTGGGGTTGATGGCTACACCTTC. It translates to CASSRDTGVDGYTF.